This TCR beta chain was retrieved from a study of blood T cell repertoires in COVID-19. The study drew participants aged about 18 to 95 years from under 30 US areas. Sequencing was performed with immunoSEQ multiplex PCR; in TCRdb, only in-frame clones are kept and a portion is missing. The sample contains about 270,000 clones, 91% of which appear only once. This CDR3 has 16 amino acids. V was trimmed by 6 bases and J by 0 bases, leaving 17 bases between them. The sequence was obtained from a man between 35 and 55 years old who had been exposed to COVID-19. Material for sequencing was PBMCs or T cells enriched from blood (not recorded which). The chain has TRBV23-1 and TRBJ1-1; D is undetermined. TRBV23-1 is recorded as an ORF, its role being uncertain. CDR3 nucleotide sequence: TGCGCCAGCAGCCATAAATCTAGGCCCATGAACACTGAAGCTTTCTTT. It specifies CASSHKSRPMNTEAFF.